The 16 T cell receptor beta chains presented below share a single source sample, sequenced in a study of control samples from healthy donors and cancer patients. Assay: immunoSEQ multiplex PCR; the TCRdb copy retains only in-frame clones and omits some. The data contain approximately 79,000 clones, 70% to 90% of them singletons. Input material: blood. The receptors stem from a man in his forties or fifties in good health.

CDR3 sequence (DNA): TGTGCCAGCAGCCCTAGCGGGGGGGCTGCGGAAGAGCAGTACTTC. Its protein product is CASSPSGGAAEEQYF. V is TRBV6-2 or TRBV6-3 and J is TRBJ2-7; 12 bases map to TRBD2. CDR1 MNHEY and CDR2 SVGEGT come from the germline V gene. With 6 bases clipped from V and 7 bases from J, the junction kept 10 bases outside the gene matches. The CDR3 is 15 residues long.

For the CDR3, the DNA is TGTGCCAGCAGCTGGGGACAGCACTACACTGAAGCTTTCTTT. Protein: CASSWGQHYTEAFF. The rearrangement uses TRBV5-4 and TRBJ1-1, with 7 bases aligning to TRBD1. The V and J ends lost 3 bases and 3 bases, in that order; junction bases with no gene match: 5. The CDR3 sequence is 14 residues long. Germline CDR1 is SGHNT and CDR2 is YYREEE (reference sequence).

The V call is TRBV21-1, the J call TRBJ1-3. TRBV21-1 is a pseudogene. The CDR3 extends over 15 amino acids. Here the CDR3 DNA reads TGTGCCAACACCCGGGTCAGCCCCTCTGGAAACACCATATATTTT. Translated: CANTRVSPSGNTIYF.

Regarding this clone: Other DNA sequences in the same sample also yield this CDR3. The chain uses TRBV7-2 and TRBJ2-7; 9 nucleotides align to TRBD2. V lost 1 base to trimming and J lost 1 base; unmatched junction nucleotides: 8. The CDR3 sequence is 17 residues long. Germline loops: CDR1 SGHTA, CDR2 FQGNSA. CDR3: CASSLGRAGGRSYEQYF. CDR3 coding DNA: TGTGCCAGCAGCTTAGGTAGGGCGGGGGGGCGGTCCTACGAGCAGTACTTC.

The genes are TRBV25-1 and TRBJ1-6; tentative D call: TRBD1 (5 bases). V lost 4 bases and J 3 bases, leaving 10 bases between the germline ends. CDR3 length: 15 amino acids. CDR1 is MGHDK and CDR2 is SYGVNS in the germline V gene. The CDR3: CASSGPGGYNSPLHF. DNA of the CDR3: TGTGCCAGCAGTGGACCTGGGGGCTATAATTCACCCCTCCACTTT. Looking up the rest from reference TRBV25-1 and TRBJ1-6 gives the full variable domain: EADIYQTPRYLVIGTGKKITLECSQTMGHDKMYWYQQDPGMELHLIHYSYGVNSTEKGDLSSESTVSRIRTEHFPLTLESARPSHTSQYLCASSGPGGYNSPLHFGNGTRLTVT.

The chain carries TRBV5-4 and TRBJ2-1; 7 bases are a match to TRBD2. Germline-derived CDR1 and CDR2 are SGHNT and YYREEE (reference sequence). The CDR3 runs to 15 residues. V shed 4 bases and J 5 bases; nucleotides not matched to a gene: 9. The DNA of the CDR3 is TGTGCCAGCAGCCTGGGAGGGGAAATTGACAATGAGCAGTTCTTC. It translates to CASSLGGEIDNEQFF.

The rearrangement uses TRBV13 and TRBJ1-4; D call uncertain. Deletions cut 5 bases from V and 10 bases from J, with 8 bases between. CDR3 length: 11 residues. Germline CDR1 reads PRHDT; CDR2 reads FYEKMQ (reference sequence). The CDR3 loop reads CASSRAGKLFF. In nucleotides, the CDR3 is TGTGCCAGCAGCCGAGCGGGAAAACTGTTTTTT.

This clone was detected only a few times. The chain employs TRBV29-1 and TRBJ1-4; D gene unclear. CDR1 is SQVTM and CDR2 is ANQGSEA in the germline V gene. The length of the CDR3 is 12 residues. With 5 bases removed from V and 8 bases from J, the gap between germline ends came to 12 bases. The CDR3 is CSVRRVGEKLFF. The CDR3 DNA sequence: TGCAGCGTTCGGAGGGTTGGAGAAAAACTGTTTTTT.

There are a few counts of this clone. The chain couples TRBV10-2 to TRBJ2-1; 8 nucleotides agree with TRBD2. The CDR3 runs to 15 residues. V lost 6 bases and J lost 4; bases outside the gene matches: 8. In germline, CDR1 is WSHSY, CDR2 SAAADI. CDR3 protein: CASSLTSGEYNEQFF. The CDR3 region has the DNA TGCGCCAGCAGCCTAACTAGCGGAGAGTACAATGAGCAGTTCTTC.

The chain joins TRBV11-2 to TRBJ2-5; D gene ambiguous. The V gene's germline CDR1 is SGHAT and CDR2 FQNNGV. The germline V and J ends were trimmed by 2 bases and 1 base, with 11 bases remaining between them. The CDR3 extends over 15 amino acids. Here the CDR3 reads CASSLRTASQETQYF. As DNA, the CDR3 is TGTGCCAGCAGCTTACGAACCGCTTCCCAAGAGACCCAGTACTTC.

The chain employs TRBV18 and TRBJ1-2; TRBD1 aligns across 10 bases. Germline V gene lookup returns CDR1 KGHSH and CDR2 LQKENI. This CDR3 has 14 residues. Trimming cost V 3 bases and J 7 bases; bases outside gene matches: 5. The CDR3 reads CASSPFRDRGGYTF. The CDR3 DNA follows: TGTGCCAGCTCACCTTTCCGGGACAGGGGTGGCTACACCTTC.

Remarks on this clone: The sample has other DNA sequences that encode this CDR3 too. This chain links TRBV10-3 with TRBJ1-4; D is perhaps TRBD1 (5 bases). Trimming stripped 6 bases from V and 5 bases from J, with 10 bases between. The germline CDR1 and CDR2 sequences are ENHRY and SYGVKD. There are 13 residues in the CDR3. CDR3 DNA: TGTGCCATCAGGGGGGGAAGCAATGAAAAACTGTTTTTT. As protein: CAIRGGSNEKLFF.

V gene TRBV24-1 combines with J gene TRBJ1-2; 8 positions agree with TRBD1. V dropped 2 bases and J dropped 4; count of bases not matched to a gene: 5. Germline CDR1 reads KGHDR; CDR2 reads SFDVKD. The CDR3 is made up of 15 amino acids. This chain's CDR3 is CATSDSLTGGYGYTF. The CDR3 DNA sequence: TGTGCCACCAGTGATTCTTTAACAGGGGGCTATGGCTACACCTTC.

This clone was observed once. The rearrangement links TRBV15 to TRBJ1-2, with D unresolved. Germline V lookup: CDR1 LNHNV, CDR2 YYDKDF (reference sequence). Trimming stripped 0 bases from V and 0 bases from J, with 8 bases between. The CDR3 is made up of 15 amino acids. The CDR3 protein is CATSRDRTANYGYTF. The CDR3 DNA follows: TGTGCCACCAGCAGAGATAGGACTGCTAACTATGGCTACACCTTC.

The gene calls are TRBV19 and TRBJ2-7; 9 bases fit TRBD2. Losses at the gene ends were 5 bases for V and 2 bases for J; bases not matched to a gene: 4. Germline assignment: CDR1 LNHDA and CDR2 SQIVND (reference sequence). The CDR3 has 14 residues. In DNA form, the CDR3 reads TGTGCCAGTAGTCCGACTAGCGGTGCCTACGAGCAGTACTTC. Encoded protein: CASSPTSGAYEQYF.

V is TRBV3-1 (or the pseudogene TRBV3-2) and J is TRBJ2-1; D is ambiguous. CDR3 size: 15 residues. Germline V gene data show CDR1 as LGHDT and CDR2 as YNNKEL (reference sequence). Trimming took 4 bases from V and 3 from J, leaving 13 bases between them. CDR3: CASSPPRTVYNEQFF. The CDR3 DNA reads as TGTGCCAGCAGCCCCCCACGCACCGTCTACAATGAGCAGTTCTTC.